The T cell receptor (beta chain) described here comes from a study of T-cell memory formation after mild COVID-19. Study results and caveats: Chiefly within CM and EM were the contracting CD4+ clones; CD8+ ones were within EMRA.

From 5'RACE with constant-segment primers came TCR alpha and TCR beta cDNA libraries that carried sample barcodes and UMIs. Using its own MiXCR run on the 5' RACE reads, TCRdb lists one record per CDR3 protein. Counted here are under 400,000 distinct CDR3 sequences, 20% to 25% occurring once; the ten biggest clones make up roughly an eighth. Concerning this clonotype itself: Its target is not known.

Germline V gives CDR1 DFQATT, CDR2 SNEGSKA (reference sequence). The CDR3 consists of 15 residues. V was cut by 3 bases and J by 4 bases, with 18 bases left in between. This TCR was sampled from an adult woman who had mild COVID-19 (a few samples of this study predate the infection). Cell type and time point are not known. The sample comprised PBMCs or a T cell subset sorted from them (not recorded which). The J gene is TRBJ1-2, the V gene TRBV20-1; perhaps TRBD1 as D (5 bases). CDR3 sequence: CSASYSGGISYGYTF. The DNA for the CDR3 is TGCAGTGCTAGTTATTCGGGGGGGATTTCCTATGGCTACACCTTC.